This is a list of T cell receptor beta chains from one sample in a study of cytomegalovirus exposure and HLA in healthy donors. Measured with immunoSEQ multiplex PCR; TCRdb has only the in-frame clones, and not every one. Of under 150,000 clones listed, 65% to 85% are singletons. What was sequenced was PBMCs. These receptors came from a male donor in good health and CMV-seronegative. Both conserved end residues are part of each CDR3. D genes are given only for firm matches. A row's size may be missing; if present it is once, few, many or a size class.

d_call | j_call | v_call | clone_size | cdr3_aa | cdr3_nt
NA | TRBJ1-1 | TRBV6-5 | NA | CASSLSEYNTEAFF | TGTGCCAGCAGTCTTTCGGAGTATAACACTGAAGCTTTCTTT
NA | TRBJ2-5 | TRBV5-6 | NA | CASSLEAGGTQYF | TGTGCCAGCAGCTTGGAAGCCGGTGGGACCCAGTACTTC
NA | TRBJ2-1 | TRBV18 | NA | CASSPSRVRDNEQFF | TGTGCCAGCTCACCAAGCAGGGTCCGGGACAATGAGCAGTTCTTC
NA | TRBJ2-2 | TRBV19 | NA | CASSPTGNTGELFF | TGTGCCAGTAGTCCGACAGGGAACACCGGGGAGCTGTTTTTT
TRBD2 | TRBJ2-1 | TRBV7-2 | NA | CASSGPSGTTSYNEQFF | TGTGCCAGCAGTGGGCCCTCCGGGACTACCTCCTACAATGAGCAGTTCTTC
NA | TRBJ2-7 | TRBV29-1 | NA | CSVEDRGSYEQYF | TGCAGCGTTGAAGATCGGGGGTCCTACGAGCAGTACTTC
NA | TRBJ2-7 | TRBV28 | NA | CAGQVSGRVGEQYF | TGTGCCGGCCAAGTCTCAGGCAGGGTCGGCGAGCAGTACTTC
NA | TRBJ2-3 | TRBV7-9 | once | CASSSERELDTQYF | TGTGCCAGCAGCTCCGAACGGGAGCTAGATACGCAGTATTTT
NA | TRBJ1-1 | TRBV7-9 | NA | CASSSGPGGGAGDTEAFF | TGTGCCAGCAGCTCAGGCCCGGGCGGGGGCGCAGGTGACACTGAAGCTTTCTTT
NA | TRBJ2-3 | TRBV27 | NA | CASSLQTSTDTQYF | TGTGCCAGCAGTCTCCAAACAAGCACAGATACGCAGTATTTT
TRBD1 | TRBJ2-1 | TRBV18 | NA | CASSPPGQGDNEQFF | TGTGCCAGCTCACCACCGGGACAGGGCGACAATGAGCAGTTCTTC
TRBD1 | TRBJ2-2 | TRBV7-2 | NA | CASSPDRVWAGELFF | TGTGCCAGCAGCCCCGACAGGGTATGGGCCGGGGAGCTGTTTTTT
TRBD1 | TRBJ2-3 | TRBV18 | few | CASSPDRGDTDTQYF | TGTGCCAGCTCACCTGACAGGGGAGACACAGATACGCAGTATTTT
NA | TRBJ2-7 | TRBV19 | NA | CASKGGGYEQYF | TGTGCCAGTAAAGGCGGAGGATACGAGCAGTACTTC
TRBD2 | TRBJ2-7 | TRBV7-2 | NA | CASSSHGLDYEQYF | TGTGCCAGCAGCTCACACGGACTAGACTACGAGCAGTACTTC
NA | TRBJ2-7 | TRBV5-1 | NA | CASSLNSDEQYF | TGCGCCAGCAGCTTAAACAGTGACGAGCAGTACTTC
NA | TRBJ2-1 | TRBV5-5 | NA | CASSRWGPHEQFF | TGTGCCAGCAGCCGATGGGGGCCGCATGAGCAGTTCTTC
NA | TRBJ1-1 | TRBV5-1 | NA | CASSPEGWADTEAFF | TGCGCCAGCAGCCCGGAGGGCTGGGCAGACACTGAAGCTTTCTTT
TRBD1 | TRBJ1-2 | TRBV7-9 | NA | CASSPRTGDTPNYGYTF | TGTGCCAGCAGCCCAAGGACAGGGGATACCCCTAACTATGGCTACACCTTC
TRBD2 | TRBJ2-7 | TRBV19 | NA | CASIRVAGYEQYF | TGTGCCAGTATCAGGGTAGCGGGCTACGAGCAGTACTTC
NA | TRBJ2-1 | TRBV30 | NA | CAWDSYNEQFF | TGTGCCTGGGACAGCTACAATGAGCAGTTCTTC
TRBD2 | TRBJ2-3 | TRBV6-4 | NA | CASSPSGTTDTQYF | TGTGCCAGCAGTCCCAGCGGGACCACAGATACGCAGTATTTT
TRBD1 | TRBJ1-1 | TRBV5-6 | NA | CASSEGGGGAFF | TGTGCCAGCAGCGAAGGGGGCGGTGGGGCTTTCTTT
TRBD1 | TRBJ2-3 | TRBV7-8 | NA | CASSPFRDRALNTQYF | TGTGCCAGCAGCCCGTTTAGGGACAGGGCCCTCAATACGCAGTATTTT
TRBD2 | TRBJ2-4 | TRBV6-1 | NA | CASSEAILAGQTF | TGTGCCAGCAGTGAAGCGATCCTAGCGGGACAAACCTTC
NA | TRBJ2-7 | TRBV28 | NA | CASSVGQYEQYF | TGTGCCAGCAGTGTTGGACAGTACGAGCAGTACTTC
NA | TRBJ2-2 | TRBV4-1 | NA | CASSQPFEDTGELFF | TGCGCCAGCAGCCAACCTTTCGAGGACACCGGGGAGCTGTTTTTT
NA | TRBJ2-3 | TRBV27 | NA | CASSSWRVNSFTQYF | TGTGCCAGCAGTTCTTGGCGGGTAAACTCTTTTACGCAGTATTTT
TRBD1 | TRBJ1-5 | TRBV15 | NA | CATSRVQGAYQPQHF | TGTGCCACCAGCAGAGTACAGGGGGCGTATCAGCCCCAGCATTTT
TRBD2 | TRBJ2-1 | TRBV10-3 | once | CAIRPGTSGGSSYNEQFF | TGTGCCATCAGACCCGGGACTAGCGGGGGAAGCTCCTACAATGAGCAGTTCTTC
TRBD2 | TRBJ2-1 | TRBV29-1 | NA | CSGGGWENEQFF | TGCAGCGGGGGGGGTTGGGAAAATGAGCAGTTCTTC
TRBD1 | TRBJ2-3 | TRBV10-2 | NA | CASNELWDSPTDTQYF | TGCGCCAGCAATGAATTGTGGGACAGCCCCACAGATACGCAGTATTTT
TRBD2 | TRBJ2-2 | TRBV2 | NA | CASISGRGNTGELFF | TGTGCCAGCATCAGCGGGAGGGGGAACACCGGGGAGCTGTTTTTT
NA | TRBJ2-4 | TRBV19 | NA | CASSIGLRSAKNIQYF | TGTGCCAGTAGTATCGGACTCAGGTCGGCCAAAAACATTCAGTACTTC
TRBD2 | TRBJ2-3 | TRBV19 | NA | CASSPSGSVDTQYF | TGTGCCAGTAGTCCGAGCGGGAGTGTAGATACGCAGTATTTT
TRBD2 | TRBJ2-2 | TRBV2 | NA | CASRSGSHTGELFF | TGTGCCAGCCGTAGCGGGAGTCACACCGGGGAGCTGTTTTTT
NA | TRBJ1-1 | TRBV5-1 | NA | CASSLAPGVNTEAFF | TGCGCCAGCAGCTTGGCACCGGGGGTGAACACTGAAGCTTTCTTT
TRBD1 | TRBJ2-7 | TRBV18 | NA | CASSLYRGPDEQYF | TGTGCCAGCTCATTGTACAGGGGCCCAGACGAGCAGTACTTC
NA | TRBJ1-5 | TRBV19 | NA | CASSINGGDGQPQHF | TGTGCCAGTAGTATTAACGGCGGGGACGGACAGCCCCAGCATTTT
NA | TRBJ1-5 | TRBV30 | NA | CAWSLQGDQPQHF | TGTGCCTGGAGCCTACAGGGAGATCAGCCCCAGCATTTT